This T cell receptor beta chain was captured in a study of long-term antiretroviral therapy in people with HIV. General study findings and limits: Before ART, certain clones expanded, and these dominated the repertoire at all time points. Narrower CDR3 length ranges marked HIV repertoires relative to controls.

A remark on this clone: Its antigen is still unknown.

A v3.0 immunoSEQ assay was performed at survey level. Measured with immunoSEQ multiplex PCR; TCRdb has only the in-frame clones, and not every one. The sample lists roughly 20,000 clones, around 80% occurring once. Trimming took off 2 bases at V and 0 bases at J, with 11 bases between the two ends. There are 16 residues in the CDR3. Germline assignment: CDR1 LNHDA and CDR2 SQIVND (reference sequence). The source of this sequence is a woman in her 40s with HIV. The rearrangement links TRBV19 to TRBJ1-5, with D tentatively TRBD1 (5 bases). The input for sequencing was unsorted PBMCs, taken 4.1 years after starting antiretroviral therapy. The CDR3 region is CASSILGTGSNQPQHF. The CDR3 DNA sequence: TGTGCCAGTAGTATACTTGGGACGGGTAGCAATCAGCCCCAGCATTTT. The whole variable domain, filled in from reference TRBV19 and TRBJ1-5, reads DGGITQSPKYLFRKEGQNVTLSCEQNLNHDAMYWYRQDPGQGLRLIYYSQIVNDFQKGDIAEGYSVSREKKESFPLTVTSAQKNPTAFYLCASSILGTGSNQPQHFGDGTRLSIL.